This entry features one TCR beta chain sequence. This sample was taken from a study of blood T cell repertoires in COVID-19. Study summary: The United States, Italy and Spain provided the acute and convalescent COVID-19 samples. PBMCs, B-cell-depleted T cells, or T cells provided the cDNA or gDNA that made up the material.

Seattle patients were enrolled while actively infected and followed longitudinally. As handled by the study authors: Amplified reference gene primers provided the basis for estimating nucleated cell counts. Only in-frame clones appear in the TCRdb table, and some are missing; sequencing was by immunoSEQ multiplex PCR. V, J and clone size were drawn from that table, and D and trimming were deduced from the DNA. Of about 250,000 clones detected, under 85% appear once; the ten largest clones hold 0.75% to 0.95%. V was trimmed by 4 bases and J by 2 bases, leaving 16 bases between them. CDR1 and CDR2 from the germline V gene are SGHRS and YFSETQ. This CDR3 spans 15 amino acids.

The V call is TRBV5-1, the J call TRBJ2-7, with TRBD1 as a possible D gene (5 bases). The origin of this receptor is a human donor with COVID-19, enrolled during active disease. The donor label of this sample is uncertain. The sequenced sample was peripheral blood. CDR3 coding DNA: TGCGCCAGCAGCCTTACAGGTCAGATAACCTACGAGCAGTACTTC. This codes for CASSLTGQITYEQYF.